Below are 12 T cell receptor beta chains sequenced from a single sample in a study of OX40 agonist ivuxolimab in advanced cancers. Measured with immunoSEQ multiplex PCR; TCRdb has only the in-frame clones, and not every one. Of 40,000 to 45,000 clones listed, roughly 88% are singletons. Here the sequenced sample was CD4+ or CD8+ T cells sorted from blood, taken in a trial of the OX40 agonist ivuxolimab. All receptors derive from an adult with an advanced solid tumor such as melanoma, head and neck, liver or kidney cancer.

This rearrangement joins TRBV11-3 to TRBJ2-7; TRBD2 is a possible D gene (5 bases). The germline CDR1 and CDR2 sequences are SGHNT and YENEEA. Trimming took 0 bases from V and 5 from J, leaving 17 bases between them. CDR3 length: 16 residues. CDR3 in amino acids: CASSLDGREGRDEQYF. In DNA form, the CDR3 reads TGTGCCAGCAGCTTAGATGGCCGAGAGGGCCGGGACGAGCAGTACTTC.

This clone turned up a few times. The chain links TRBV2 to TRBJ1-5; D is perhaps TRBD1 (6 bases). Germline V gene data show CDR1 as SNHLY and CDR2 as FYNNEI. There are 15 residues in the CDR3. Trimming left V 2 bases short and J 6 bases short, with 14 bases between. As DNA, the CDR3 is TGTGCCAGCAGTGAATTTCAGGGGTCGGGTCAGCCCCAGCATTTT. Translated: CASSEFQGSGQPQHF.

V usage is TRBV19 and J usage is TRBJ1-1, with D uncertain. The germline gives CDR1 LNHDA, CDR2 SQIVND (reference sequence). Trimming stripped 1 base from V and 0 bases from J, with 12 bases between. CDR3 length: 16 residues. CDR3 DNA sequence: TGTGCCAGTAGTATAGGGTACAGACTATTGAACACTGAAGCTTTCTTT. It codes for CASSIGYRLLNTEAFF.

The V gene is TRBV6-1, the J gene TRBJ2-5; maybe TRBD2 (5 bases). This CDR3 contains 16 residues. With 4 bases removed from V and 5 bases from J, the gap between germline ends came to 20 bases. In germline, CDR1 is MNHNS, CDR2 SASEGT. The CDR3 loop reads CASSALDSRQWETQYF. Here the CDR3 DNA reads TGTGCCAGCAGTGCGTTGGACTCGCGCCAGTGGGAGACCCAGTACTTC.

J is TRBJ1-5 and V is TRBV5-5; D is unresolved. Germline V CDR1 and CDR2: SGHKS, YYEKEE (reference sequence). The V gene lost 0 bases and the J gene lost 6 bases, with 16 bases spanning the gap. The CDR3 is 16 amino acids. The CDR3: CASSLVLGIGSQPQHF. The CDR3 DNA is TGTGCCAGCAGCTTGGTTTTAGGCATAGGAAGTCAGCCCCAGCATTTT.

This clone was seen just once. CDR3 sequence: CASSLAFGWTEAFF. In DNA form, the CDR3 reads TGTGCCAGCAGCTTAGCGTTCGGGTGGACTGAAGCTTTCTTT. This chain connects TRBV7-2 to TRBJ1-1; no clear D gene. Germline CDR1 reads SGHTA; CDR2 reads FQGNSA. The CDR3 totals 14 residues. V was shortened by 0 bases and J by 5 bases, with 10 bases between the two germline ends.

J is TRBJ2-2 and V is TRBV25-1, with 7 bases identical to TRBD2. There are 16 residues in the CDR3. Germline trimming cut 0 bases from V and 1 base from J; bases unmatched to any gene: 2. Germline CDR1 and CDR2: MGHDK and SYGVNS. CDR3 DNA: TGTGCCAGCAGTGAATACGGCGGGAGGAACACCGGGGAGCTGTTTTTT. It translates to CASSEYGGRNTGELFF.

The chain carries TRBV6-1 and TRBJ2-7, with 8 bases lining up with TRBD1. This CDR3 spans 14 amino acids. V shed 8 bases, J shed 4 bases, and the junction held 10 bases outside the gene matches. Germline V gene lookup returns CDR1 MNHNS and CDR2 SASEGT. The CDR3 protein is CASYGTGGIYEQYF. In DNA, the CDR3 is TGTGCCAGCTACGGGACAGGTGGAATATACGAGCAGTACTTC.

The chain couples TRBV6-6 to TRBJ1-2; maybe TRBD1 (5 bases). The V and J ends lost 3 bases and 1 base respectively, with 6 bases between them. The CDR3 has 13 amino acids. The germline CDR1 and CDR2 sequences are MNHNY and SVGAGI (reference sequence). This CDR3 is CASSYQGNYGYTF. The DNA of the CDR3 is TGTGCCAGCAGTTATCAGGGTAACTATGGCTACACCTTC.

This sequence joins TRBV19 and TRBJ2-1; 9 bases fit TRBD2. This CDR3 has 15 amino acids. CDR1 is LNHDA and CDR2 is SQIVND in the germline V gene (reference sequence). V lost 2 bases to trimming and J lost 4 bases; unmatched junction nucleotides: 3. The CDR3 loop reads CASSIKTSGYNEQFF. The CDR3 nucleotides are TGTGCCAGTAGTATAAAGACTAGCGGTTACAATGAGCAGTTCTTC. Based on the CDR3 plus reference TRBV19 and TRBJ2-1, the full variable domain is DGGITQSPKYLFRKEGQNVTLSCEQNLNHDAMYWYRQDPGQGLRLIYYSQIVNDFQKGDIAEGYSVSREKKESFPLTVTSAQKNPTAFYLCASSIKTSGYNEQFFGPGTRLTVL.

In DNA, the CDR3 is TGTGCCAGTAGCCGTATCTTCCGGGACAGTGGTGGAAACACCATATATTTT. This codes for CASSRIFRDSGGNTIYF. The rearrangement joins TRBV19 to TRBJ1-3; 7 positions match TRBD1. Trimming took 6 bases from V and 3 from J; bases not matched to a gene: 14. Germline CDR1 LNHDA, CDR2 SQIVND (reference sequence). The CDR3 totals 17 residues.

The chain links TRBV28 to TRBJ2-4, with unresolved D. CDR1 is MDHEN and CDR2 is SYDVKM in the germline V gene. This CDR3 is 16 amino acids long. Deletions cut 5 bases from V and 0 bases from J, with 14 bases between. The CDR3 is CASSPPEAGAKNIQYF. DNA of the CDR3: TGTGCCAGCAGTCCCCCCGAGGCTGGAGCCAAAAACATTCAGTACTTC.